The clone carrying this T cell receptor beta chain was detected ten times or more. Its antigen is as yet unknown. This sample is part of a study of blood T cells in healthy people across ages. Study results and limitations: Per million T cells, TCR beta diversity dropped about linearly as age rose. Possibly, changes in expanded clonotypes were confounded because donor CMV status was unknown.

PCR was performed a second time for about 7 to 11 cycles using a sample-barcoded 5' primer and a J-beta primer mix. TCRdb re-derived calls from the 5' RACE reads in MiXCR, one entry per CDR3 protein. The data hold about 1.6 million distinct CDR3 sequences, with roughly 30% observed a single time. Germline CDR1 and CDR2: DFQATT and SNEGSKA (reference sequence). The CDR3 has 15 residues. Trimming pared 6 bases from V and 2 bases from J, leaving 14 bases between. This chain connects TRBV20-1 to TRBJ2-6, with D possibly matching TRBD1 (5 bases). Sequenced: blood. The source of this sequence is a woman between 25 and 40 years old in good health. Written as DNA, the CDR3 is TGCAGTGCCCTCAGGGTTAAACCTGGGGCCAACGTCCTGACTTTC. Amino acid sequence: CSALRVKPGANVLTF.